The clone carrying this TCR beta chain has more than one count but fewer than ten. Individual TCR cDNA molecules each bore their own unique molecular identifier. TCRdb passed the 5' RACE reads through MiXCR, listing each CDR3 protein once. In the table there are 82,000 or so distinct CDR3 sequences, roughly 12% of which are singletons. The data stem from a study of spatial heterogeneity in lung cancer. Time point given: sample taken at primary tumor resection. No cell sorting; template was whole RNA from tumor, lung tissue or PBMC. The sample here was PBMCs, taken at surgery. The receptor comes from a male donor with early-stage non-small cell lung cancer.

CDR3 DNA: TGTGCCAGCAGCTTAGAACAGGGGTACGAGCAGTACTTC. Translated: CASSLEQGYEQYF. The V gene is TRBV7-8, the J gene TRBJ2-7; 7 positions match TRBD1. The V gene end was trimmed by 1 base and the J gene end by 4 bases; junction bases not matched to a gene: 1. The germline V gene encodes CDR1 SGHVS and CDR2 FQNEAQ. The CDR3 has 13 amino acids.